A single T cell receptor (beta chain) is shown here with its context. The data were obtained in a study of blood T cell repertoires in COVID-19. Study summary: Sources were T cells, B-cell-depleted T cells, or PBMCs; the material itself was cDNA or gDNA.

TCRdb's table, derived via immunoSEQ multiplex PCR, lists solely in-frame clones and lacks some. The sample yields nearly 55,000 clones, approximately 80% seen once. Looked up from germline, CDR1 is SGHAT and CDR2 is FQNNGV. This CDR3 is 14 amino acids long. Unmatched junction bases numbered 6, after V lost 5 bases and J lost 5 bases. The source of this sequence is a human donor with active or convalescent COVID-19. The donor label of this sample is uncertain. Sequences were obtained from peripheral blood. This chain links TRBV11-2 with TRBJ1-1; 9 bases are a match to TRBD1. The CDR3 region is CASSPTGQGTEAFF. In DNA form, the CDR3 reads TGTGCCAGCAGCCCCACCGGACAGGGGACTGAAGCTTTCTTT.